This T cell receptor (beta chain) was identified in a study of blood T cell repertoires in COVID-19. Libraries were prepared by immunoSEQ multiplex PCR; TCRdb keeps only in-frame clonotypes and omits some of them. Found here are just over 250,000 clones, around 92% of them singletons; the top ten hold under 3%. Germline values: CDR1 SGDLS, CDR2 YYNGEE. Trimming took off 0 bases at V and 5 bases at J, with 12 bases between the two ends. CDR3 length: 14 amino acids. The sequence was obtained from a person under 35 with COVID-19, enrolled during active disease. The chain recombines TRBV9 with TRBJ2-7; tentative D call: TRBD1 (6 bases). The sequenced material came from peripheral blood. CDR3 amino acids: CASSVAGAQDEQYF. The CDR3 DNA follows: TGTGCCAGCAGCGTAGCAGGGGCTCAGGACGAGCAGTACTTC.